Given below is one TCR beta chain in context. Its antigen is currently unknown. This CDR3 contains 16 residues. J was trimmed by 0 bases and V by 3 bases; bases with no gene match: 11. Germline V gene sequence: CDR1 DFQATT, CDR2 SNEGSKA (reference sequence). TCRdb fed the 5' RACE reads into MiXCR, producing one record per CDR3 protein. The top ten clones hold about 0.27% of a sample with 1,800,000 or so distinct CDR3 sequences, around a third of them seen once. The data originate from a study of identical twins. General study results and limits: Abundant beta clonotypes from cord blood bore fewer insertions; memory repertoires lacked this pattern. There was an excess of low generation probability in the out-of-frame alpha sequences that twins shared. Conclusions rested on cross-sectional statistics rather than following the same donors. Out-of-frame sharing of TCR alpha in monozygotic twins was underestimated by models.

The chain has TRBV20-1 and TRBJ2-7, with 7 bases identical to TRBD2. Specimen: cord blood. The TCR was taken from a newborn girl in good health. CDR3 coding DNA: TGCAGTGCTAGCCCCCTCATCGGGAGGAACTCCTACGAGCAGTACTTC. Protein product: CSASPLIGRNSYEQYF.